The clone carrying this T cell receptor (beta chain) occurred once. Antigen unknown. The PCR employed 60 Vbeta primers together with 13 Jbeta primers. TCRdb's copy holds only in-frame clones and misses some; the assay was immunoSEQ multiplex PCR. The profile shows approximately 160,000 clones, 82% of them singletons. The source of the sample is a study of cytomegalovirus exposure and HLA in healthy donors. Study outcomes and limitations: Several of the most significant clusters appeared, in a later analysis, to be linked to common viral pathogens. Overall, roughly 170 TCR beta chains were annotated as cytomegalovirus-associated.

Samples came from healthy bone marrow donors. Trimming cost V 0 bases and J 1 base; bases outside gene matches: 9. The CDR3 has 18 amino acids. CDR1 SGHKS and CDR2 YYEKEE come from the germline V gene (reference sequence). The chain recombines TRBV5-5 with TRBJ2-5; TRBD2 aligns across 10 bases. Specimen: PBMCs. The sequence came from a male donor in good health and CMV-seronegative. CDR3 amino acids: CASSLVVGAGGAQETQYF. CDR3 bases: TGTGCCAGCAGCTTGGTGGTGGGAGCGGGGGGGGCCCAAGAGACCCAGTACTTC. Complete variable domain (other parts from reference TRBV5-5 and TRBJ2-5): DAGVTQSPTHLIKTRGQQVTLRCSPISGHKSVSWYQQVLGQGPQFIFQYYEKEERGRGNFPDRFSARQFPNYSSELNVNALLLGDSALYLCASSLVVGAGGAQETQYFGPGTRLLVL.